The entry that follows covers one T cell receptor beta chain sequence. The study ran its PCR with 60 Vbeta and 13 Jbeta primers. Profiling relied on immunoSEQ multiplex PCR, and the TCRdb table lists in-frame clones only, not all of them. Among more than 95,000 clones listed, about three quarters were seen once. The CDR3 contains 17 residues. This sample is part of a study of cytomegalovirus exposure and HLA in healthy donors. Sequencing was carried out using PBMCs. The V call is TRBV12-2, the J call TRBJ1-5; TRBD1 reflects the table's D call only, with no check against the DNA. TRBV12-2 is a documented pseudogene. The sequence came from a man aged 55 to 70 in good health and CMV-seropositive. In DNA form, the CDR3 reads TGTGCAAGTCGCTTAGCGCAGGCAGGGTCTACCAATCAGCCCCAGCATTTT. Its translation: CASRLAQAGSTNQPQHF.